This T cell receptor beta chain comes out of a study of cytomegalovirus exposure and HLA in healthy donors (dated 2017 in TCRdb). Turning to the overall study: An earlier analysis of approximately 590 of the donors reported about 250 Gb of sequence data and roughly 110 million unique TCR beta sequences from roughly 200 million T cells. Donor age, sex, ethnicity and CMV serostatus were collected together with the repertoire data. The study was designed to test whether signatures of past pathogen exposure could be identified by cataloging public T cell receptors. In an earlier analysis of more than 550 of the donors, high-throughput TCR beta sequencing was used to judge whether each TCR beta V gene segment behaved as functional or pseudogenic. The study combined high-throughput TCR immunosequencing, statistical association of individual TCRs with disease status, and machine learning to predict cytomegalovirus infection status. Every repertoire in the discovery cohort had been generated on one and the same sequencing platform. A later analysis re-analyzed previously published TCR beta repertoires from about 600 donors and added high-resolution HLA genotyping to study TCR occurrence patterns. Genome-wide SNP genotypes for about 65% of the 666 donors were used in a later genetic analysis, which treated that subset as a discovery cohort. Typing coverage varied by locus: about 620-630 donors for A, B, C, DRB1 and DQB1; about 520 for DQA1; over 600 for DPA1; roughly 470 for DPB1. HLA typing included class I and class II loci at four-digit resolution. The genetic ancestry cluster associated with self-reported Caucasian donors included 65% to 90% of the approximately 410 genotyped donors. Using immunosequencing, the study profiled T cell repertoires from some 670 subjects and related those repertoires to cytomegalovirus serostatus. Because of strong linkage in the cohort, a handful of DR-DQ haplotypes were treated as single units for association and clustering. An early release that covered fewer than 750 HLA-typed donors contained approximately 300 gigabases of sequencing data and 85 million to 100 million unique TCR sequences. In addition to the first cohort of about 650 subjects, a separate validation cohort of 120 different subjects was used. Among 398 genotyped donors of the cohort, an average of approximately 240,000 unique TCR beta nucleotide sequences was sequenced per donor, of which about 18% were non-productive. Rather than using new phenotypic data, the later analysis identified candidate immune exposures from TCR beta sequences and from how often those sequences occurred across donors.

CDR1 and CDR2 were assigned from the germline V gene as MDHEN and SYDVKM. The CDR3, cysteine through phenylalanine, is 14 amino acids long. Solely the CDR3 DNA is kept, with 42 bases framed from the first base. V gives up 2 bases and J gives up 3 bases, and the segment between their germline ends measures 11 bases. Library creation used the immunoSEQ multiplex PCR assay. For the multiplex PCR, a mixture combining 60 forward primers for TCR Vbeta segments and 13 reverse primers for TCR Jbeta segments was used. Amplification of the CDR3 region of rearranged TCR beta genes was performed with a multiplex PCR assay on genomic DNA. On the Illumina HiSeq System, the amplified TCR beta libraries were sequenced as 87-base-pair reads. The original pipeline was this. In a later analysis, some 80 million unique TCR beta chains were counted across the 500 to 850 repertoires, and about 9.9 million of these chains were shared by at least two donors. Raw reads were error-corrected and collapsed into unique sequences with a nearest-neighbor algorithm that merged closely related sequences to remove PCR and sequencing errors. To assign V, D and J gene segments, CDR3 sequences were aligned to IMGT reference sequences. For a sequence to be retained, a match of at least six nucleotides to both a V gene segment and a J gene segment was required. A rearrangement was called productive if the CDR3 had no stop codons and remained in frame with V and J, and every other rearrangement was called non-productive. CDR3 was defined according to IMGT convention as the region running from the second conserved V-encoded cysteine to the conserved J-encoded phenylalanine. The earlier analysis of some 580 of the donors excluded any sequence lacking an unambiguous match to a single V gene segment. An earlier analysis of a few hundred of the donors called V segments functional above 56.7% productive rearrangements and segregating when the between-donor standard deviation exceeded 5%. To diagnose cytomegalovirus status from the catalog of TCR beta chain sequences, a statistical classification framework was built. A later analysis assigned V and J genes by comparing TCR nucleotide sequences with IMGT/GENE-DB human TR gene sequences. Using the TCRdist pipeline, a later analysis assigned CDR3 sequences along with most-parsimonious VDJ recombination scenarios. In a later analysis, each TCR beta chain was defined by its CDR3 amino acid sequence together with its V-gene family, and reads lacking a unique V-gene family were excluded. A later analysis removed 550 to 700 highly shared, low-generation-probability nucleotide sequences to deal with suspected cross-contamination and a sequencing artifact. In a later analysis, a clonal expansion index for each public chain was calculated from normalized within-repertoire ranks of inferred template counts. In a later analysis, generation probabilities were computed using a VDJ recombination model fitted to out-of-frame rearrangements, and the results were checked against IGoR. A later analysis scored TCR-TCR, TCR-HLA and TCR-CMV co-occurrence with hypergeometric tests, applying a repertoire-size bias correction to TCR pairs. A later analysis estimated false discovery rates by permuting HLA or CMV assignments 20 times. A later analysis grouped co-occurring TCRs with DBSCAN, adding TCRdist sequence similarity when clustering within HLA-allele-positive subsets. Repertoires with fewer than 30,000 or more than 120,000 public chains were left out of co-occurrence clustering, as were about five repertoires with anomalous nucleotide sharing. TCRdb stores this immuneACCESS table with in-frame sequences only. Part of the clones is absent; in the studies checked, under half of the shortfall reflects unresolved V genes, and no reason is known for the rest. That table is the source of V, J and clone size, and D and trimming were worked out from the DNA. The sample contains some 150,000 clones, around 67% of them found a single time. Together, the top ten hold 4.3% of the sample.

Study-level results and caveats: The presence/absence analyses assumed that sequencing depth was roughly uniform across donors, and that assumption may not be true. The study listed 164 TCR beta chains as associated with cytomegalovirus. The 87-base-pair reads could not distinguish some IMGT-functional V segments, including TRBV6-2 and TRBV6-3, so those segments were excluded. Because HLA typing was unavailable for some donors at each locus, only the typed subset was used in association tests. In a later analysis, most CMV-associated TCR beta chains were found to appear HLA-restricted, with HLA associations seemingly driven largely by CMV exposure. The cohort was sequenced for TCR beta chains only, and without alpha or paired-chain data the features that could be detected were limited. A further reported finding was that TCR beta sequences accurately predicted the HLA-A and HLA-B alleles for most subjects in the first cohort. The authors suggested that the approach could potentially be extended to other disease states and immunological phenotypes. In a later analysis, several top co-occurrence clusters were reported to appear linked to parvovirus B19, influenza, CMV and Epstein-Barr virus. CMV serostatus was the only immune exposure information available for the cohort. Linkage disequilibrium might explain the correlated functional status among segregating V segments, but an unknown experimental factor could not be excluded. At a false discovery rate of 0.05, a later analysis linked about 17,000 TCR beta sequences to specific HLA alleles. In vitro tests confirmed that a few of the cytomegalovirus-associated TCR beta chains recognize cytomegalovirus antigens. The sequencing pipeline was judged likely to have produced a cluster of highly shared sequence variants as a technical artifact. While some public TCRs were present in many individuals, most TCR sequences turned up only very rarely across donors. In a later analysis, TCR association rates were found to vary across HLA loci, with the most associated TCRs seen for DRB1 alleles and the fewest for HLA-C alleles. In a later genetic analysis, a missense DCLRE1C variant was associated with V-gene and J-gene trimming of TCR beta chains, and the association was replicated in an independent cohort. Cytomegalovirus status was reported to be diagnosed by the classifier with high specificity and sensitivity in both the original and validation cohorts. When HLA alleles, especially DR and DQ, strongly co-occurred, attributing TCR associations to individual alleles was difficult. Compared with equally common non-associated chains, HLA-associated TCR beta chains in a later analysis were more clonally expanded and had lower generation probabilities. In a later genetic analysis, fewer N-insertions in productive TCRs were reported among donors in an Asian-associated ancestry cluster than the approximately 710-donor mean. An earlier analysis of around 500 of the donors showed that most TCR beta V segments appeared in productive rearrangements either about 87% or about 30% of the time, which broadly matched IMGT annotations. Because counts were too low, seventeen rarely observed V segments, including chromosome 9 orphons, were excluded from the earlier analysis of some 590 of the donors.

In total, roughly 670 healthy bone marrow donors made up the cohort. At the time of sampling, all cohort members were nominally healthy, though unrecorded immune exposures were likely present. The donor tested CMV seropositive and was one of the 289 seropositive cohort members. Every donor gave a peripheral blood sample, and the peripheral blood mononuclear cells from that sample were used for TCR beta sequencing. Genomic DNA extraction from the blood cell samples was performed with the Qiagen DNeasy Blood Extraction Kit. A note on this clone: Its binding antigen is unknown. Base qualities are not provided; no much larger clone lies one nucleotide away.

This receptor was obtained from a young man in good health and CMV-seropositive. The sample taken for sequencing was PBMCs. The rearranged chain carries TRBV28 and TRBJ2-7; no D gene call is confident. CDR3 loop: CASSLRQRGYEQYF. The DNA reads TGTGCCAGCAGTTTAAGGCAGCGAGGCTACGAGCAGTACTTC.